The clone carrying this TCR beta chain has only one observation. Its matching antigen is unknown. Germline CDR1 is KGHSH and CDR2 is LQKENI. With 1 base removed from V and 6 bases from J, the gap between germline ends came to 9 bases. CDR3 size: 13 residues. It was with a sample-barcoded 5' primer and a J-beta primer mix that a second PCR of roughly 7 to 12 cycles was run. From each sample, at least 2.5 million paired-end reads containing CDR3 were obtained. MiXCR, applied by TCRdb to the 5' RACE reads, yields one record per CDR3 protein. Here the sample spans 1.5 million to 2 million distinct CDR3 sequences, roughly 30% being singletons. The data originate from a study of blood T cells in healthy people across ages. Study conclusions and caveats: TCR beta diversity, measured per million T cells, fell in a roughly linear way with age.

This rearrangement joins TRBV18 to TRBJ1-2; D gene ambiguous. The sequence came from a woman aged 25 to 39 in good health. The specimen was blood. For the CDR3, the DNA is TGTGCCAGCTCACCACAGCGGGAGGATGGCTACACCTTC. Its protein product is CASSPQREDGYTF.